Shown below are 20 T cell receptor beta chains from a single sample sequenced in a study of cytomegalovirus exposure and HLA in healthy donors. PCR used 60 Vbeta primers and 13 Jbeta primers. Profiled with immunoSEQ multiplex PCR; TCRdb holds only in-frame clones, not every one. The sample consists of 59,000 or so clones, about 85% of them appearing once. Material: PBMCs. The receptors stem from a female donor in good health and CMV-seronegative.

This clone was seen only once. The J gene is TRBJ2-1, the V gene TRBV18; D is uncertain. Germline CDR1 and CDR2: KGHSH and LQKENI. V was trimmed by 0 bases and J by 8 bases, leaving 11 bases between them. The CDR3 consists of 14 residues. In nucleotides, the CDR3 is TGTGCCAGCTCACCACCGGCAAGGAGCGATGAGCAGTTCTTC. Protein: CASSPPARSDEQFF.

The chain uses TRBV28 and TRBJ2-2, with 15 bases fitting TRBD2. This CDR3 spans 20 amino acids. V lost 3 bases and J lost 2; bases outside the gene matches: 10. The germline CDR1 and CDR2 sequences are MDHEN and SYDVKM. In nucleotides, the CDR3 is TGTGCCAGCAGTTTTGGACTAGCGGGAGGGCCGGGGACAAACACCGGGGAGCTGTTTTTT. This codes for CASSFGLAGGPGTNTGELFF. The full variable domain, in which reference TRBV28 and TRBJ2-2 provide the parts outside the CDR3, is DVKVTQSSRYLVKRTGEKVFLECVQDMDHENMFWYRQDPGLGLRLIYFSYDVKMKEKGDIPEGYSVSREKKERFSLILESASTNQTSMYLCASSFGLAGGPGTNTGELFFGEGSRLTVL.

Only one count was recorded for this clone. The CDR3 bases are TGTGCCAGCAGTGTGACAGGGGCTGGAAACACCATATATTTT. It is translated as CASSVTGAGNTIYF. The chain employs TRBV25-1 and TRBJ1-3; 8 nucleotides agree with TRBD1. CDR1 is MGHDK and CDR2 is SYGVNS in the germline V gene. This CDR3 has 14 residues. Trimming cost V 4 bases and J 2 bases; bases outside gene matches: 1.

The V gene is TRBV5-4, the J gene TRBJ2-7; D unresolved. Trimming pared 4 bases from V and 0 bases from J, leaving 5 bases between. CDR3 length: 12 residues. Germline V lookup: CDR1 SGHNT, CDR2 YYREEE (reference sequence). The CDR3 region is CASSVGSYEQYF. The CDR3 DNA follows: TGTGCCAGCAGCGTCGGCTCCTACGAGCAGTACTTC.

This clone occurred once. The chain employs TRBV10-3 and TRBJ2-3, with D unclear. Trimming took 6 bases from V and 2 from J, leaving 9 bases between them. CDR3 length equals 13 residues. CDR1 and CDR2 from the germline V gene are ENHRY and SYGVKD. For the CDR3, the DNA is TGTGCCATCAGACAGCCGGACACAGATACGCAGTATTTT. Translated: CAIRQPDTDTQYF.

The DNA for the CDR3 is TGTGCCAGCAGCTTAGGCCCTAGCTCCTACGAGCAGTACTTC. This encodes CASSLGPSSYEQYF. The chain recombines TRBV7-2 with TRBJ2-7; D is ambiguous. The germline V gene encodes CDR1 SGHTA and CDR2 FQGNSA. V dropped 1 base and J dropped 0 bases, with 7 bases sitting between them. CDR3 length: 14 residues.

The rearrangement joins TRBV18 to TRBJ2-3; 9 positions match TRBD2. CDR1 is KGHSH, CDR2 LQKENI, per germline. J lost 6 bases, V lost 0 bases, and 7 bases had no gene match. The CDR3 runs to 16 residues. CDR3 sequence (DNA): TGTGCCAGCTCACCACCGTTACTCCTAGCGGGGGATACGCAGTATTTT. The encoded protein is CASSPPLLLAGDTQYF.

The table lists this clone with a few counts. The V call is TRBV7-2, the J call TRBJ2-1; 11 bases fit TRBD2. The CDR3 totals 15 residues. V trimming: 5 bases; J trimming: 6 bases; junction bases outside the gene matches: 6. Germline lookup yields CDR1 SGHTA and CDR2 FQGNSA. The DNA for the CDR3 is TGTGCCAGCAGCCTCACCGGGACTAGCGGCAATGAGCAGTTCTTC. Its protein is CASSLTGTSGNEQFF.

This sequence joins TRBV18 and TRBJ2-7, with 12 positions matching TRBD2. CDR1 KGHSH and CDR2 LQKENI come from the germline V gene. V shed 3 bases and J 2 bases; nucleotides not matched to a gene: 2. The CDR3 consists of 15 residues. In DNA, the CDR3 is TGTGCCAGCTCACCGGGGACTAGCGGGCCCTACGAGCAGTACTTC. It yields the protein CASSPGTSGPYEQYF.

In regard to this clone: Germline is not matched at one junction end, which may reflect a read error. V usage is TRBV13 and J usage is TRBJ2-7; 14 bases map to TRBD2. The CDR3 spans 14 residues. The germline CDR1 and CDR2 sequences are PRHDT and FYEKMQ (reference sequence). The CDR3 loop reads CASSFGLAGGHQDF. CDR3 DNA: TGTGCCAGCAGCTTCGGACTAGCGGGGGGCCACCAGGACTTC.

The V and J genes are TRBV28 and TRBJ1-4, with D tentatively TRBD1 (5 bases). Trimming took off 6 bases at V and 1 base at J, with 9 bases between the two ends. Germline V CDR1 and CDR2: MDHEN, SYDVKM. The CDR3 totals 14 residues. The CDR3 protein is CASRMGGTNEKLFF. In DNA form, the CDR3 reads TGTGCCAGCAGGATGGGGGGAACTAATGAAAAACTGTTTTTT. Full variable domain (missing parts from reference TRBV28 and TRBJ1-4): DVKVTQSSRYLVKRTGEKVFLECVQDMDHENMFWYRQDPGLGLRLIYFSYDVKMKEKGDIPEGYSVSREKKERFSLILESASTNQTSMYLCASRMGGTNEKLFFGSGTQLSVL.

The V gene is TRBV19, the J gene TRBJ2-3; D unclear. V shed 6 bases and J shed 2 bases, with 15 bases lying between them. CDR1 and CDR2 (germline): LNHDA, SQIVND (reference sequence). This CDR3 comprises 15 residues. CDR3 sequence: CASSPRLVLTDTQYF. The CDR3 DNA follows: TGTGCCAGTAGCCCAAGGCTAGTACTCACAGATACGCAGTATTTT.

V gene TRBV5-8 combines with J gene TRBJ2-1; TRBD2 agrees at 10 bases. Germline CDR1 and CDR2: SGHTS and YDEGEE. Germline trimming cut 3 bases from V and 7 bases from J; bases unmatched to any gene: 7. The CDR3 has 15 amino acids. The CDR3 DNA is TGTGCCAGCAGCTGGGGGGGACTAGCGAATAATGAGCAGTTCTTC. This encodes CASSWGGLANNEQFF. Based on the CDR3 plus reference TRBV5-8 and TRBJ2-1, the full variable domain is EAGVTQSPTHLIKTRGQQATLRCSPISGHTSVYWYQQALGLGLQFLLWYDEGEERNRGNFPPRFSGRQFPNYSSELNVNALELEDSALYLCASSWGGLANNEQFFGPGTRLTVL.

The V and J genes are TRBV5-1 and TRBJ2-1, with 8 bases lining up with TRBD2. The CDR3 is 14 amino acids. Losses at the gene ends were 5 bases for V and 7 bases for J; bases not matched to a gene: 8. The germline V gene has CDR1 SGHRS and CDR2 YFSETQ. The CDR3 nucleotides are TGCGCCAGCAGTCCAACGGGACTAGTTAATGAGCAGTTCTTC. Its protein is CASSPTGLVNEQFF.

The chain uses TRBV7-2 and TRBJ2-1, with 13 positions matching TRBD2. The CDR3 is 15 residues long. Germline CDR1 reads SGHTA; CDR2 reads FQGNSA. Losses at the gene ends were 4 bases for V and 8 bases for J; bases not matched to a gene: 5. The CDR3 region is CASSSGTSGMYEQFF. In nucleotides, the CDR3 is TGTGCCAGCAGCTCCGGGACTAGCGGGATGTATGAGCAGTTCTTC.

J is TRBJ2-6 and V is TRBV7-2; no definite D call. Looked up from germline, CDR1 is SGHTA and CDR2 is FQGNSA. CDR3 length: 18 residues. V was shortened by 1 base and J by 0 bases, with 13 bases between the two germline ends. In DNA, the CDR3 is TGTGCCAGCAGCTTAGATAGTTCCCTGTTCTCTGGGGCCAACGTCCTGACTTTC. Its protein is CASSLDSSLFSGANVLTF.

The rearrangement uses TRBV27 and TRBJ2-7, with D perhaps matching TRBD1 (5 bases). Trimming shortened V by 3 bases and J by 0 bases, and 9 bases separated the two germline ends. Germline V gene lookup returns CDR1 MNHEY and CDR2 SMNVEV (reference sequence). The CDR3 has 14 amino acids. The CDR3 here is CASSFDRYSYEQYF. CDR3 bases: TGTGCCAGCAGTTTTGACAGATACTCCTACGAGCAGTACTTC.

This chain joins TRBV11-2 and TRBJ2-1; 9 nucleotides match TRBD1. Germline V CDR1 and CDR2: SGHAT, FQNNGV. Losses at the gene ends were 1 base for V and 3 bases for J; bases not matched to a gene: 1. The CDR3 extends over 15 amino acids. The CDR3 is CASSLGQGGYNEQFF. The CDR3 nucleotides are TGTGCCAGCAGCTTAGGACAGGGGGGCTACAATGAGCAGTTCTTC.

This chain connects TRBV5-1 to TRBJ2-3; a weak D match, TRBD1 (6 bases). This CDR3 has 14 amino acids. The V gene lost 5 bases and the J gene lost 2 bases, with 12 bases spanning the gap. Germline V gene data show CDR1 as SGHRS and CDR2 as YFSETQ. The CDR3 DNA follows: TGCGCCAGCAGTACAGGGATGGTCACAGATACGCAGTATTTT. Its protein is CASSTGMVTDTQYF.

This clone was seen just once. CDR3 amino acids: CAIRGTGEAFF. DNA for the CDR3: TGTGCCATCAGAGGGACAGGTGAAGCTTTCTTT. The J gene is TRBJ1-1, the V gene TRBV10-3, with 8 bases matching TRBD1. Germline V gene lookup returns CDR1 ENHRY and CDR2 SYGVKD. The CDR3 sequence is 11 residues long. V lost 6 bases, J lost 7 bases, and 1 base stayed unmatched.